This entry lists 18 T cell receptor beta chains sequenced from one sample in a study of T-cell reconstitution after alpha-beta-depleted transplantation in children (dated by TCRdb to 2016 to 2017). Library construction relied on PCR. Instrument on record: Illumina HiSeq 2500. To normalize quantification of the TCRbeta repertoire, the TCR libraries were built with molecular barcoding that relied on unique molecular identifiers. The raw public data were reprocessed by TCRdb itself: fastp quality trimming at Q25, MiXCR clonotype calling, in-frame beta chains only. Rows with one shared CDR3 protein collapse into an entry with the most common genes and DNA. The sample records approximately 520,000 distinct CDR3 sequences, approximately 32% of which are singletons. Of the sample, roughly 2.5% is held by the ten largest clones. Sample: PBMCs from the stem cell graft donor, taken from the stem cell graft. The receptors originated from a human donor who donated a stem cell graft to a child with aplastic anemia.

The chain couples TRBV20-1 to TRBJ1-4, with no clear D. The CDR3 extends over 13 amino acids. The V and J ends lost 2 bases and 11 bases respectively, with 15 bases between them. Germline V gene lookup returns CDR1 DFQATT and CDR2 SNEGSKA (reference sequence). In DNA, the CDR3 is TGCAGTGCTAGAAGCGACGGTCGGGTGAAACTGTTTTTT. This translates into CSARSDGRVKLFF.

The chain links TRBV30 to TRBJ2-1; TRBD2 aligns across 13 bases. This CDR3 region has 14 residues. In germline, CDR1 is GTSNPN, CDR2 SVGIG (reference sequence). V was clipped by 8 bases and J by 9 bases; unmatched bases: 10. The CDR3 reads CAAWTSGRFSEQFF. The CDR3 nucleotides are TGTGCCGCTTGGACTAGCGGGAGATTTAGTGAGCAGTTCTTC.

This clonotype was seen more than once but under ten times. The chain carries TRBV10-3 and TRBJ1-1; D ambiguous. The V and J ends lost 7 bases and 1 base respectively, with 10 bases between them. This CDR3 has 13 amino acids. From germline, CDR1 is ENHRY and CDR2 SYGVKD. CDR3 region: CAIMAGQNTEAFF. The CDR3 DNA is TGTGCCATCATGGCAGGCCAGAACACTGAAGCTTTCTTT.

This clonotype was observed once. This chain joins TRBV7-8 and TRBJ1-3; 7 bases align to TRBD1. The V and J ends lost 2 bases and 3 bases, in that order; junction bases with no gene match: 4. Germline lookup yields CDR1 SGHVS and CDR2 FQNEAQ. CDR3 length: 15 residues. The CDR3 region is CASSLTGEGGNTIYF. The CDR3 DNA reads TGTGCCAGCAGCTTAACAGGGGAAGGTGGAAACACCATATATTTT.

V gene TRBV6-1 combines with J gene TRBJ1-1; TRBD1 agrees at 7 bases. The ends lost 2 bases at V and 0 bases at J; junction bases unmatched: 15. CDR3 length: 19 residues. Germline CDR1 reads MNHNS; CDR2 reads SASEGT. CDR3 protein: CASSETSGQGGRMNTEAFF. CDR3 DNA: TGTGCCAGCAGTGAAACCTCTGGGCAGGGGGGGAGGATGAACACTGAAGCTTTCTTT.

There are a few counts of this clonotype. The rearrangement uses TRBV2 and TRBJ2-7; no clear D gene. Trimming pared 3 bases from V and 4 bases from J, leaving 1 base between. The germline gives CDR1 SNHLY, CDR2 FYNNEI. The CDR3 extends over 10 amino acids. The CDR3 here is CASSEYEQYF. In DNA, the CDR3 is TGTGCCAGCAGTGAGTACGAGCAGTACTTC.

J is TRBJ2-5 and V is TRBV12-3 or TRBV12-4; unclear D gene. V dropped 1 base and J dropped 0 bases, with 6 bases sitting between them. The CDR3 has 14 residues. CDR3 DNA: TGTGCCAGCAGTTTAGGACTCGACCAAGAGACCCAGTACTTC. Its translation is CASSLGLDQETQYF.

V usage is TRBV12-3 or TRBV12-4 and J usage is TRBJ2-5; perhaps TRBD1 as D (6 bases). The V gene lost 6 bases and the J gene lost 2 bases, with 16 bases spanning the gap. CDR3 length equals 15 residues. Here the CDR3 reads CASRITQGQQETQYF. In DNA, the CDR3 is TGTGCCAGCAGGATTACCCAAGGACAGCAAGAGACCCAGTACTTC.

The J gene is TRBJ2-3, the V gene TRBV7-6, with 10 nucleotides matching TRBD1. Germline CDR1 and CDR2: SGHVS and FNYEAQ. V gave up 2 bases and J gave up 1 base; unmatched junction bases: 3. This CDR3 comprises 16 residues. The CDR3 sequence: CASSLSGTGGTDTQYF. As DNA, the CDR3 is TGTGCCAGCAGCTTATCCGGGACAGGGGGCACAGATACGCAGTATTTT.

The chain has TRBV7-9 and TRBJ2-1; no firm D call. Trimming removed 5 bases at V and 12 bases at J, with 11 bases between. Germline CDR1 SEHNR, CDR2 FQNEAQ (reference sequence). The length of the CDR3 is 11 residues. The CDR3 DNA follows: TGTGCCAGCAGCCATCAATCACGGCAGTTCTTC. Protein product: CASSHQSRQFF.

This clonotype showed up many times. J is TRBJ2-2 and V is TRBV20-1; D not certain. The V and J ends lost 3 bases and 0 bases respectively, with 5 bases between them. This CDR3 is 13 amino acids long. CDR1 is DFQATT and CDR2 is SNEGSKA in the germline V gene (reference sequence). The CDR3 loop reads CSASGPNTGELFF. CDR3 nucleotides: TGCAGTGCTAGCGGTCCGAACACCGGGGAGCTGTTTTTT.

The chain employs TRBV18 and TRBJ1-2; maybe TRBD1 (5 bases). Germline CDR1 reads KGHSH; CDR2 reads LQKENI. This CDR3 is built from 15 residues. V was pared by 2 bases and J by 4 bases, with 14 bases between. As DNA, the CDR3 is TGTGCCAGCTCACCAATTGTCAGTCAGGGCTATGGCTACACCTTC. Its protein product is CASSPIVSQGYGYTF.

CDR3: CASSLEGAPGYGYTF. The CDR3 region has the DNA TGTGCCAGCAGCTTAGAGGGGGCGCCCGGCTATGGCTACACCTTC. This sequence joins TRBV13 and TRBJ1-2, with 7 bases aligning to TRBD1. With 1 base clipped from V and 4 bases from J, the junction kept 6 bases outside the gene matches. Germline V CDR1 and CDR2: PRHDT, FYEKMQ (reference sequence). There are 15 residues in the CDR3. Together with reference TRBV13 and TRBJ1-2, the CDR3 gives the full variable domain: AAGVIQSPRHLIKEKRETATLKCYPIPRHDTVYWYQQGPGQDPQFLISFYEKMQSDKGSIPDRFSAQQFSDYHSELNMSSLELGDSALYFCASSLEGAPGYGYTFGSGTRLTVV.

The V call is TRBV7-8, the J call TRBJ2-3, with unresolved D. The V gene's germline CDR1 is SGHVS and CDR2 FQNEAQ. This CDR3 is built from 12 residues. V lost 3 bases and J lost 6, with 7 bases in between. CDR3 in amino acids: CASSFQWDTQYF. DNA of the CDR3: TGTGCCAGCAGCTTTCAATGGGATACGCAGTATTTT.

The chain uses TRBV5-1 and TRBJ2-6, with a weak D call TRBD2 (5 bases). Per germline, CDR1 SGHRS and CDR2 YFSETQ. The CDR3 is made up of 16 amino acids. With 0 bases removed from V and 1 base from J, the gap between germline ends came to 8 bases. CDR3 in amino acids: CASSLDRGSGANVLTF. The DNA for the CDR3 is TGCGCCAGCAGCTTGGATCGCGGGTCTGGGGCCAACGTCCTGACTTTC.

The chain employs TRBV4-3 and TRBJ1-1, with 12 bases identical to TRBD1. This CDR3 region has 14 residues. Germline V gives CDR1 LGHNA, CDR2 YSLEER. The V segment lost 4 bases and the J segment 6 bases; nucleotides outside the gene matches: 3. CDR3: CASSPGQGAPEAFF. For the CDR3, the DNA is TGCGCCAGCAGCCCGGGACAGGGGGCTCCTGAAGCTTTCTTT.

The chain couples TRBV7-9 to TRBJ1-2; 7 positions match TRBD1. CDR3 length: 17 residues. Germline values: CDR1 SEHNR, CDR2 FQNEAQ (reference sequence). Unmatched junction bases numbered 17, after V lost 5 bases and J lost 5 bases. The CDR3 coding sequence is TGTGCCAGCAGCCTACCGGGACAGCCAGACAACCGATATGGCTACACCTTC. It is translated as CASSLPGQPDNRYGYTF.

This clonotype was picked up a small number of times. This chain uses TRBV5-1 with TRBJ2-2, with 10 bases that match TRBD2. The CDR3 runs 16 residues. Trimming removed 5 bases from V and 0 bases from J; junction bases left unmatched: 4. Germline V gene sequence: CDR1 SGHRS, CDR2 YFSETQ. The CDR3 protein is CASRRTSGSNTGELFF. CDR3 DNA sequence: TGCGCCAGCAGACGGACTAGCGGCTCGAACACCGGGGAGCTGTTTTTT.